What follows are 11 T cell receptor beta chains derived from one specimen sequenced in a study of cytomegalovirus exposure and HLA in healthy donors. The PCR made use of 60 Vbeta and 13 Jbeta primers. Libraries were prepared by immunoSEQ multiplex PCR; TCRdb keeps only in-frame clonotypes and omits some of them. The data show 93,000 or so clones, under 85% seen once. Sequenced: PBMCs. The receptors were gathered from a man in his fifties or sixties in good health and CMV-seropositive.

The rearrangement joins TRBV27 to TRBJ2-1, with TRBD2 matching 7 bases. Per the germline V gene, CDR1 is MNHEY and CDR2 is SMNVEV (reference sequence). After removal of 8 bases from V and 2 bases from J, the junction contained 9 bases not matched to a gene. This CDR3 spans 15 amino acids. The CDR3 coding sequence is TGTGCCAGCGGACCTCTTGCGGGAGCCTACAATGAGCAGTTCTTC. Residues: CASGPLAGAYNEQFF.

This chain connects TRBV11-2 to TRBJ1-5, with D possibly TRBD1 on 5 matching bases. The V gene's germline CDR1 is SGHAT and CDR2 FQNNGV. Trimming stripped 0 bases from V and 3 bases from J, with 9 bases between. The CDR3 loop spans 15 amino acids. For the CDR3, the DNA is TGTGCCAGCAGCTTAGATGGCAGGGACAATCAGCCCCAGCATTTT. Protein product: CASSLDGRDNQPQHF. The variable domain in full, completed from reference TRBV11-2 and TRBJ1-5, reads EAGVAQSPRYKIIEKRQSVAFWCNPISGHATLYWYQQILGQGPKLLIQFQNNGVVDDSQLPKDRFSAERLKGVDSTLKIQPAKLEDSAVYLCASSLDGRDNQPQHFGDGTRLSIL.

The DNA for the CDR3 is TGTGCTAGTGGTTTGGATTCCCCCGGGACAGGGCTAGATACGCAGTATTTT. Translation gives CASGLDSPGTGLDTQYF. This chain connects TRBV12-5 to TRBJ2-3; 9 nucleotides agree with TRBD1. This CDR3 comprises 17 residues. The V gene end was trimmed by 1 base and the J gene end by 5 bases; junction bases not matched to a gene: 10. The germline V gene has CDR1 LGHNT and CDR2 FRNRAP. Full variable domain (outside the CDR3, taken from reference TRBV12-5 and TRBJ2-3): DARVTQTPRHKVTEMGQEVTMRCQPILGHNTVFWYRQTMMQGLELLAYFRNRAPLDDSGMPKDRFSAEMPDATLATLKIQPSEPRDSAVYFCASGLDSPGTGLDTQYFGPGTRLTVL.

The CDR3 region is CAWSVSLQETQYF. CDR3 coding DNA: TGTGCCTGGAGTGTCTCGTTACAAGAGACCCAGTACTTC. The chain has TRBV30 and TRBJ2-5; D gene unclear. V shed 0 bases and J shed 2 bases, with 7 bases lying between them. The CDR3 totals 13 residues. Looked up from germline, CDR1 is GTSNPN and CDR2 is SVGIG (reference sequence).

V is TRBV15 and J is TRBJ2-1, with TRBD2 as a possible D gene (5 bases). The ends were cut back, 0 bases at V and 5 bases at J, with 11 bases in the middle. Looked up from germline, CDR1 is LNHNV and CDR2 is YYDKDF (reference sequence). The CDR3 is 15 amino acids. The CDR3 DNA sequence: TGTGCCACCAGCAGAGAGGCTAGCCCTAACAATGAGCAGTTCTTC. It translates to CATSREASPNNEQFF.

This chain links TRBV28 with TRBJ2-1; 10 bases are shared with TRBD2. The CDR3 is 18 amino acids. V shed 3 bases, J shed 6 bases, and the junction held 14 bases outside the gene matches. Per the germline V gene, CDR1 is MDHEN and CDR2 is SYDVKM. CDR3: CASSFGLAGALWPNEQFF. Here the CDR3 DNA reads TGTGCCAGCAGTTTTGGGCTAGCGGGAGCTTTGTGGCCCAATGAGCAGTTCTTC.

This chain joins TRBV2 and TRBJ1-1, with TRBD1 matching 9 bases. The CDR3 spans 13 residues. The V segment lost 3 bases and the J segment 5 bases; nucleotides outside the gene matches: 1. Germline lookup yields CDR1 SNHLY and CDR2 FYNNEI. CDR3 sequence (DNA): TGTGCCAGCAGTGAGACAGGGGGGACTGAAGCTTTCTTT. This gives the protein CASSETGGTEAFF.

This sequence joins TRBV18 and TRBJ1-5, with D possibly TRBD1 on 5 matching bases. This CDR3 is built from 16 residues. V lost 4 bases, J lost 1 base, and 14 bases lay in between. CDR1 and CDR2 from the germline V gene are KGHSH and LQKENI. CDR3 sequence reads: CASSLVGLSSNQPQHF. The DNA for the CDR3 is TGTGCCAGCTCACTCGTGGGACTTTCAAGCAATCAGCCCCAGCATTTT.

This chain connects TRBV7-9 to TRBJ2-5; no definite D call. TRBJ2-7 explains the end of the DNA better; the J call may be wrong. The CDR3 sequence is 11 residues long. Germline CDR1 is SEHNR and CDR2 is FQNEAQ (reference sequence). CDR3 residues: CASSALYEQYF. The CDR3 DNA is TGTGCCAGCAGCGCTTTATACGAGCAGTACTTC.

This chain uses TRBV11-2 with TRBJ2-1; possible D gene TRBD1, 5 bases. The CDR3 extends over 14 amino acids. Germline assignment: CDR1 SGHAT and CDR2 FQNNGV. Trimming stripped 8 bases from V and 6 bases from J, with 17 bases between. CDR3 sequence reads: CASSRAVAGNEQFF. CDR3 in DNA: TGTGCCAGCTCCAGGGCGGTAGCTGGCAATGAGCAGTTCTTC.

V is TRBV4-1 and J is TRBJ2-2; D is ambiguous. Germline loops: CDR1 MGHRA, CDR2 YSYEKL. Trimming took 0 bases from V and 5 from J, leaving 10 bases between them. The CDR3 is made up of 15 amino acids. The CDR3 DNA sequence: TGCGCCAGCAGCCAAGAAATATCCCTTACCGGGGAGCTGTTTTTT. Amino acid sequence: CASSQEISLTGELFF.